These 2 T cell receptor beta chains share one sample of origin, sequenced in a study of blood T cell repertoires in COVID-19. The table came from immunoSEQ multiplex PCR; TCRdb's copy has only in-frame clones and leaves some out. The sample lists some 130,000 clones; roughly 85% were seen once. Material for sequencing was peripheral blood. These receptors were collected from a man in his fifties or sixties with acute or convalescent COVID-19.

The chain recombines TRBV10-2 with TRBJ1-6, with D possibly matching TRBD1 (6 bases). V was clipped by 3 bases and J by 4 bases, with 7 bases between them. The CDR3 has 14 residues. CDR1 is WSHSY and CDR2 is SAAADI in the germline V gene. Written as DNA, the CDR3 is TGCGCCAGCAGTGACAGGGGTTATAATTCACCCCTCCACTTT. It is translated as CASSDRGYNSPLHF.

The chain couples TRBV4-1 to TRBJ1-5, with D tentatively TRBD1 (6 bases). CDR1 is MGHRA and CDR2 is YSYEKL in the germline V gene. V lost 0 bases and J 9 bases, leaving 24 bases between the germline ends. The CDR3 is 18 amino acids. The CDR3 sequence: CASSQERGGSAELWPQHF. CDR3 nucleotides: TGCGCCAGCAGCCAAGAGAGGGGGGGCAGCGCCGAGTTGTGGCCCCAGCATTTT.